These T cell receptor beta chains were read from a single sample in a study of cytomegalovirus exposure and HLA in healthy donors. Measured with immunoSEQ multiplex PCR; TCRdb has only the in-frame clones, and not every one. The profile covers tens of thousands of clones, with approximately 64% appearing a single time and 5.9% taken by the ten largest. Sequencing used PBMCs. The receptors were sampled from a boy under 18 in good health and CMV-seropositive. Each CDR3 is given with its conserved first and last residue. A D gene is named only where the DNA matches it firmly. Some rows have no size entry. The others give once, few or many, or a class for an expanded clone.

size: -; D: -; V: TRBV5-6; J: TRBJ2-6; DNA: TGTGCCAGCAGTTTGATTACAGCCTCTGGGGCCAACGTCCTGACTTTC; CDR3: CASSLITASGANVLTF
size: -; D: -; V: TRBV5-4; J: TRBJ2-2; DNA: TGTGCCAGCAGCTTGCCCCTGAACACCGGGGAGCTGTTTTTT; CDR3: CASSLPLNTGELFF
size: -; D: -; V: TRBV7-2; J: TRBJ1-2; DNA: TGTGCCAGCAGCTTATTGCCAGGGAACTATGGCTACACCTTC; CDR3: CASSLLPGNYGYTF
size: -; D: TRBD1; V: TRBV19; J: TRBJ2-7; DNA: TGTGCCAGTAGTATAGGCGGGACAGGGAAATACGGGCAGTACTTC; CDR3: CASSIGGTGKYGQYF
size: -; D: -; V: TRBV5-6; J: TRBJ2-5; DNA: TGTGCCAGCAGCTTGGTATCAGGGGAGCAGTACTTC; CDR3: CASSLVSGEQYF
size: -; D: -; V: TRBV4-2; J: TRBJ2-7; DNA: TGTGCCAGCAGCCAAGAGGGCGGGACCCGGCCGAGGTTTCGGTACGAGCAGTACTTC; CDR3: CASSQEGGTRPRFRYEQYF
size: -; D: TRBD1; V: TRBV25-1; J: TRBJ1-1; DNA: TGTGCCAGCAGTAGGACAGGGGGGAACACTGAAGCTTTCTTT; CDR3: CASSRTGGNTEAFF
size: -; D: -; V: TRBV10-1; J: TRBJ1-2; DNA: TGCGCCAGCACAGACTACACCTTC; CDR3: CASTDYTF
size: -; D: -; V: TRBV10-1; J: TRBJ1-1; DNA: TGCGCCAGCAGTGAGTCCGCAGGGCGATACACTGAAGCTTTCTTT; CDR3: CASSESAGRYTEAFF
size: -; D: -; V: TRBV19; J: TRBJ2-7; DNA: TGTGCCAGTAGTATAGCAAGGGAGACCTACGAGCAGTACTTC; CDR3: CASSIARETYEQYF
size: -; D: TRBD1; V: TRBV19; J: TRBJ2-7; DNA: TGTGCCAGTAGTATTCGTGCAGGGGGCTACGAGCAGTACTTC; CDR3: CASSIRAGGYEQYF
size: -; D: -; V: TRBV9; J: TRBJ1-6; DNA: TGTGCCAGCAGCGCCGTTAAGGGAGCCGAAAGTTCACCCCTCCACTTT; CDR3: CASSAVKGAESSPLHF
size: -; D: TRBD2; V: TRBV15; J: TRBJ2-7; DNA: TGTGCCACCAGCAGAAGACCGGGACTAGCCAACTACGAGCAGTACTTC; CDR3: CATSRRPGLANYEQYF
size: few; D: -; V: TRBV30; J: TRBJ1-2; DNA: TGTGCCTGGAGTGGAGGGGGGGAGAATAGATATGGCTACACCTTC; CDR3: CAWSGGGENRYGYTF
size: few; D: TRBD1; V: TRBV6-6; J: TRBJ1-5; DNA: TGTGCCAGCATAGACAGGGTGGGACAGCCCCAGCATTTT; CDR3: CASIDRVGQPQHF
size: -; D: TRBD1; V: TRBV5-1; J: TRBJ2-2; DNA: TGCGCCAGCACCTATAGGACAGGACCTAACACCGGGGAGCTGTTTTTT; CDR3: CASTYRTGPNTGELFF
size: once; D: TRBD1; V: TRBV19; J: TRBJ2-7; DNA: TGTGCCAGTAGCCAAGTGACAGGGGGTACGTTCGGGCAGTACTTC; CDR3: CASSQVTGGTFGQYF
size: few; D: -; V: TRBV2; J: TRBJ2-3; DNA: TGTGCCAGCAGTGAAACTACTATCGCAGATACGCAGTATTTT; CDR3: CASSETTIADTQYF
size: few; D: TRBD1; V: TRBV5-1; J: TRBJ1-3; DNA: TGCGCCAGCAGTCCCGCGACAGGGAACTCTGGAAACACCATATATTTT; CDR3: CASSPATGNSGNTIYF
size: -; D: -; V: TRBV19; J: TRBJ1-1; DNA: TGTGCCAGCCTCAGAGGCTCTGAAGCTTTCTTT; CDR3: CASLRGSEAFF
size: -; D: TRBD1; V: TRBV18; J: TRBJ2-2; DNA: TGTGCCAGCTCACCCCAACAGGGGCGTTACACCGGGGAGCTGTTTTTT; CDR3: CASSPQQGRYTGELFF
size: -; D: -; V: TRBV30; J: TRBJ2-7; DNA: TGTGCCTTCGGGAACCAACCCTACGAGCAGTACTTC; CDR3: CAFGNQPYEQYF
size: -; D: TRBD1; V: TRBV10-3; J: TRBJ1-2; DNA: TGTGCCATCAGTGAGGGGCAGGGGGCTGCGTATGGCTACACCTTC; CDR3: CAISEGQGAAYGYTF
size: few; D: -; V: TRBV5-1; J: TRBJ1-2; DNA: TGCGCCAGCGGACTGGATGGGGGGGCCTATGGCTACACCTTC; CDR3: CASGLDGGAYGYTF
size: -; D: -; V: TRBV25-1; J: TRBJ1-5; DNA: TGTGCCAGCAGTGGGACAGGCAATCAGCCCCAGCATTTT; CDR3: CASSGTGNQPQHF
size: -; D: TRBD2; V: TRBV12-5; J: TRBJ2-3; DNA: TGTGCTAGTGGTTCCAGCGGGGGGGATACGCAGTATTTT; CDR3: CASGSSGGDTQYF
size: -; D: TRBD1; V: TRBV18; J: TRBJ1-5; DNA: TGTGCCAGCTCACAACAGGGGGATCAGCCCCAGCATTTT; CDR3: CASSQQGDQPQHF
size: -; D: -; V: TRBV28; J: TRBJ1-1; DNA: TGTGCCAGCAGTTATGGACAGCTTGAAGCTTTCTTT; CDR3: CASSYGQLEAFF